This is a list of T cell receptor beta chains from one sample in a study of blood T cell repertoires in COVID-19. Libraries were prepared by immunoSEQ multiplex PCR; TCRdb keeps only in-frame clonotypes and omits some of them. The sample shows 70,000 or so clones, 75% to 90% of them seen only once. The sequenced sample consisted of peripheral blood. These receptor sequences come from a man over 45 with active COVID-19. The CDR3 runs from the conserved cysteine through the conserved F or W. A D gene is named only where the DNA matches it firmly. Where a row states a size, it is once, few, many or the class of an expanded clone; other rows omit it.

.,TRBD1,TRBV4-1,TRBJ1-2,CASSQETGGFYGYTF,TGCGCCAGCAGCCAAGAAACAGGGGGCTTCTATGGCTACACCTTC
.,.,TRBV28,TRBJ2-7,CASSFQGTTYEQYF,TGTGCCAGCAGTTTCCAGGGGACCACCTACGAGCAGTACTTC
.,.,TRBV3-1/TRBV3-2,TRBJ2-7,CASSQGGEQYF,TGTGCCAGCAGCCAGGGGGGCGAGCAGTACTTC
.,TRBD1,TRBV11-3,TRBJ1-1,CASSSRTGNTEAFF,TGTGCCAGCAGCTCACGGACAGGGAACACTGAAGCTTTCTTT
.,TRBD2,TRBV18,TRBJ2-7,CASSPLRLGSGIYEQYF,TGTGCCAGCTCACCCCTCCGGTTGGGTAGCGGGATATACGAGCAGTACTTC
.,TRBD1,TRBV11-3,TRBJ1-6,CASSGTGDSPLHF,TGTGCCAGCAGTGGGACAGGGGATTCACCCCTCCACTTT
.,TRBD2,TRBV6-5,TRBJ2-7,CASSLGLAQYSYEQYF,TGTGCCAGCAGTTTGGGACTAGCGCAGTATTCCTACGAGCAGTACTTC
once,.,TRBV2,TRBJ1-1,CASSVRGWNTEAFF,TGTGCCAGCAGTGTAAGGGGATGGAACACTGAAGCTTTCTTT
.,.,TRBV18,TRBJ2-2,CASSPPNRSPDGELFF,TGTGCCAGCTCACCACCCAACAGGAGCCCTGACGGGGAGCTGTTTTTT
once,TRBD2,TRBV7-2,TRBJ2-3,CASSLGDYLDTQYF,TGTGCCAGCAGCTTAGGGGACTACCTCGATACGCAGTATTTT
.,TRBD2,TRBV2,TRBJ2-3,CASSEARVAGDTQYF,TGTGCCAGCAGTGAAGCGCGGGTAGCGGGAGATACGCAGTATTTT
.,.,TRBV1,TRBJ2-7,CTSTPTSGYEQYF,TGCACCAGCACCCCGACTAGCGGCTACGAGCAGTACTTC
once,.,TRBV28,TRBJ1-3,CASSLPSRYNSGNTIYF,TGTGCCAGCAGTTTACCGTCCAGGTACAACTCTGGAAACACCATATATTTT
.,TRBD2,TRBV9,TRBJ2-3,CASSVDPASGHQSTDTQYF,TGTGCCAGCAGCGTAGACCCGGCTAGCGGGCACCAAAGCACAGATACGCAGTATTTT
once,TRBD1,TRBV6-1,TRBJ1-3,CASSKAGTGGRNSGNTIYF,TGTGCCAGCAGTAAAGCCGGGACAGGGGGTAGAAATTCGGGAAACACCATATATTTT
.,.,TRBV28,TRBJ2-7,CASSLIQRTYEQYF,TGTGCCAGCAGTTTAATCCAGCGCACCTACGAGCAGTACTTC
.,TRBD2,TRBV7-2,TRBJ2-1,CASSPTSGSRDEQFF,TGTGCCAGCAGCCCTACTAGCGGGTCCCGGGATGAGCAGTTCTTC
.,TRBD2,TRBV3-1/TRBV3-2,TRBJ2-1,CASSLLAGALNEQFF,TGTGCCAGCAGCCTTCTAGCGGGAGCATTGAATGAGCAGTTCTTC
.,.,TRBV7-9,TRBJ1-1,CASSLIQMNTEAFF,TGTGCCAGCAGCTTAATCCAGATGAACACTGAAGCTTTCTTT
once,.,TRBV7-2,TRBJ1-1,CASSLVRGLANTEAFF,TGTGCCAGCAGCTTAGTTCGGGGGTTGGCGAACACTGAAGCTTTCTTT
.,.,TRBV24-1,TRBJ1-4,CATSDLKDIEKLFF,TGTGCCACCAGTGATTTGAAGGACATCGAAAAACTGTTTTTT
.,.,TRBV9,TRBJ2-7,CASSVDGVGSYEQYF,TGTGCCAGCAGCGTAGACGGGGTTGGCTCCTACGAGCAGTACTTC
.,.,TRBV7-3,TRBJ2-1,CASSPTGLLSGLSDEQFF,TGTGCCAGCAGCCCGACGGGCCTACTTAGCGGTCTATCTGATGAGCAGTTCTTC
.,TRBD1,TRBV27,TRBJ2-7,CASSLYPGGYEQYF,TGTGCCAGCAGTTTATACCCAGGGGGCTACGAGCAGTACTTC
.,.,TRBV19,TRBJ1-4,CASSIIARAAGEKLFF,TGTGCCAGTAGTATTATCGCTCGGGCGGCGGGAGAAAAACTGTTTTTT
.,TRBD1,TRBV7-3,TRBJ2-2,CASSLIGTGLRRNTGELFF,TGTGCCAGCAGCTTAATTGGGACAGGACTTCGGAGGAACACCGGGGAGCTGTTTTTT
.,TRBD2,TRBV5-4,TRBJ2-7,CASSGGGGIYEQYF,TGTGCCAGCAGCGGCGGGGGGGGCATCTACGAGCAGTACTTC
.,TRBD1,TRBV27,TRBJ2-7,CASSLYTGTGGVEQYF,TGTGCCAGCAGTTTGTACACCGGGACAGGGGGCGTCGAGCAGTACTTC
.,TRBD1,TRBV10-3,TRBJ1-2,CASRVAGTANYGYTF,TGTGCCTCAAGGGTCGCCGGGACAGCTAACTATGGCTACACCTTC
few,.,TRBV4-1,TRBJ1-5,CASSHLPNQPQHF,TGCGCCAGCAGCCACCTACCAAATCAGCCCCAGCATTTT
once,.,TRBV12-5,TRBJ1-5,CASGFEQPQHF,TGTGCTAGTGGTTTCGAGCAGCCCCAGCATTTT
.,.,TRBV21-1,TRBJ2-7,CASTSVGWANPSYEQYF,TGTGCCAGCACCTCGGTTGGTTGGGCAAACCCATCCTACGAGCAGTACTTC
.,TRBD1,TRBV7-7,TRBJ2-7,CASATGTGNSYEQYF,TGTGCTAGCGCCACCGGGACAGGGAACTCCTACGAGCAGTACTTC
.,.,TRBV27,TRBJ2-1,CATKTAFLNEQFF,TGTGCCACCAAGACAGCATTTCTCAATGAGCAGTTCTTC
.,.,TRBV21-1,TRBJ2-7,CASSKEGLAGLYEQYF,TGTGCCAGCAGCAAAGAAGGACTAGCGGGACTCTACGAGCAGTACTTC
few,TRBD2,TRBV6-2/TRBV6-3,TRBJ2-3,CASSYSTSGRALPQYF,TGTGCCAGCAGTTACTCGACTAGCGGGAGGGCCCTCCCGCAGTATTTT
.,TRBD1,TRBV5-5,TRBJ1-1,CASSSDLLDRAAAFF,TGTGCCAGCAGCTCGGACCTACTAGACAGGGCGGCAGCTTTCTTT
.,TRBD1,TRBV4-2,TRBJ2-7,CASSQTGGYEQYF,TGTGCCAGCAGCCAGACAGGGGGCTACGAGCAGTACTTC
.,TRBD2,TRBV7-2,TRBJ2-5,CASSLGERASGRAKETQYF,TGTGCCAGCAGCTTAGGAGAGAGGGCTAGCGGGAGGGCGAAAGAGACCCAGTACTTC
.,.,TRBV11-3,TRBJ2-1,CASSLGGSYNEQFF,TGTGCCAGCAGCTTAGGAGGGTCCTACAATGAGCAGTTCTTC